This T cell receptor beta chain was sequenced for a study of glioma-infiltrating T cells. Using RNA template, CDR3s of TCR alpha and beta were amplified with iRepertoire arm-PCR. TCRdb called the multiplex PCR reads again in MiXCR, with one record for every CDR3 protein. The repertoire has roughly 350,000 distinct CDR3 sequences, about 40% of them found once; the top ten carry more than 10%. As regards this clonotype: A read error may be the cause here, since a much bigger clone is one base away.

Between the trimmed V and J ends, which lost 3 bases and 5 bases, there was a span of 7 bases. Germline values: CDR1 SGHNT, CDR2 YYREEE (reference sequence). The CDR3 covers 12 residues. This sequence originates from a human donor with low-grade glioma or glioblastoma, undergoing nonglioma brain surgery, or in good health (not recorded which). Sequencing was done on a sample of glioma tissue, nonneoplastic brain tissue, or PBMCs (not recorded which). The gene calls are TRBV5-4 and TRBJ2-3; D gene unclear. The CDR3 loop reads CASSSPGDTQYF. CDR3 coding DNA: TGTGCCAGCAGCTCCCCCGGAGATACGCAGTATTTT. The full variable domain, in which reference TRBV5-4 and TRBJ2-3 provide the parts outside the CDR3, is ETGVTQSPTHLIKTRGQQVTLRCSSQSGHNTVSWYQQALGQGPQFIFQYYREEENGRGNFPPRFSGLQFPNYSSELNVNALELDDSALYLCASSSPGDTQYFGPGTRLTVL.